These 16 T cell receptor beta chains share one sample of origin, sequenced in a study of T cells after posttransplantation cyclophosphamide. Profiling relied on immunoSEQ multiplex PCR, and the TCRdb table lists in-frame clones only, not all of them. Of tens of thousands of clones in the sample, around 90% were seen once. The sample taken for sequencing was PBMCs. The receptors here all came from a woman between 40 and 55 years old with a blood cancer, CMV-positive, and with a related stem cell donor.

This clone was seen a single time. The genes are TRBV7-8 and TRBJ1-1; D is unclear. The CDR3 has 15 amino acids. Germline V CDR1 and CDR2: SGHVS, FQNEAQ. V gave up 5 bases and J gave up 5 bases, with 18 bases separating them. This chain's CDR3 is CASSPSRGTRTEAFF. CDR3 DNA: TGTGCCAGCAGCCCCTCCCGGGGAACGAGGACTGAAGCTTTCTTT. Filled out from reference TRBV7-8 and TRBJ1-1, the complete variable domain reads GAGVSQSPRYKVAKRGQDVALRCDPISGHVSLFWYQQALGQGPEFLTYFQNEAQLDKSGLPSDRFFAERPEGSVSTLKIQRTQQEDSAVYLCASSPSRGTRTEAFFGQGTRLTVV.

This clone was recorded only once. CDR3 residues: CASSPRAEANYGYTF. Written as DNA, the CDR3 is TGCGCCAGCAGCCCGCGGGCAGAGGCGAACTATGGCTACACCTTC. This rearrangement joins TRBV5-1 to TRBJ1-2; D not certain. From germline, CDR1 is SGHRS and CDR2 YFSETQ. V shed 4 bases and J shed 2 bases, with 15 bases lying between them. This CDR3 contains 15 residues.

The CDR3 loop reads CASSLSGEGQGDGYTF. CDR3 DNA sequence: TGTGCCAGCAGCTTATCTGGGGAGGGACAGGGGGATGGCTACACCTTC. The genes are TRBV7-9 and TRBJ1-2; 11 bases match TRBD1. The ends lost 2 bases at V and 6 bases at J; junction bases unmatched: 8. The CDR3 consists of 16 residues. Germline V gene sequence: CDR1 SEHNR, CDR2 FQNEAQ (reference sequence). Drawing the rest from reference TRBV7-9 and TRBJ1-2, the complete variable domain is DTGVSQNPRHKITKRGQNVTFRCDPISEHNRLYWYRQTLGQGPEFLTYFQNEAQLEKSRLLSDRFSAERPKGSFSTLEIQRTEQGDSAMYLCASSLSGEGQGDGYTFGSGTRLTVV.

The chain combines TRBV18 with TRBJ1-4, with D unresolved. Deletions cut 2 bases from V and 3 bases from J, with 4 bases between. From germline, CDR1 is KGHSH and CDR2 LQKENI. The CDR3 has 13 residues. The CDR3 DNA is TGTGCCAGCTCACCATCAGCTAATGAAAAACTGTTTTTT. Protein product: CASSPSANEKLFF.

V is TRBV10-3 and J is TRBJ1-2, with 9 bases lining up with TRBD1. Unmatched junction bases numbered 5, after V lost 5 bases and J lost 7 bases. This CDR3 has 13 residues. Looked up from germline, CDR1 is ENHRY and CDR2 is SYGVKD. CDR3 bases: TGTGCCATCAGTTATGGGGACAGGGTTGGCTACACCTTC. Protein: CAISYGDRVGYTF.

The chain uses TRBV19 and TRBJ2-3; TRBD2 might be the D (5 bases). Germline loops: CDR1 LNHDA, CDR2 SQIVND (reference sequence). V was pared by 3 bases and J by 4 bases, with 8 bases between. CDR3 size: 13 residues. This CDR3 reads CASSIGLADTQYF. Here the CDR3 DNA reads TGTGCCAGTAGTATCGGACTCGCAGATACGCAGTATTTT.

The chain links TRBV9 to TRBJ1-3; 8 nucleotides align to TRBD1. Losses at the gene ends were 1 base for V and 4 bases for J; bases not matched to a gene: 13. This CDR3 is built from 18 residues. Germline-derived CDR1 and CDR2 are SGDLS and YYNGEE. The CDR3 DNA follows: TGTGCCAGCAGCGTAAATTTAAGGACAGGGAGAGACGGAAACACCATATATTTT. This sequence encodes CASSVNLRTGRDGNTIYF.

The chain is built from TRBV7-2 and TRBJ2-3, with D possibly being TRBD2 (5 bases). This CDR3 is built from 13 residues. Germline CDR1 SGHTA, CDR2 FQGNSA. V lost 7 bases and J 2 bases, leaving 10 bases between the germline ends. The CDR3 coding sequence is TGTGCCAGCAACTCGCTAGCCACAGATACGCAGTATTTT. Protein sequence: CASNSLATDTQYF.

The chain uses TRBV25-1 and TRBJ1-2; TRBD1 is a possible D gene (6 bases). The CDR3 contains 16 residues. V lost 6 bases and J lost 0, with 17 bases in between. Germline V gene lookup returns CDR1 MGHDK and CDR2 SYGVNS. The CDR3 DNA sequence: TGTGCCAGCAGGCCCCGGGGGGCCAGCGCTAACTATGGCTACACCTTC. Residues: CASRPRGASANYGYTF.

CDR3 bases: TGTGCCAGCAGCTTAGGGGACAGCCCCACCTATGGCTACACCTTC. Its translation is CASSLGDSPTYGYTF. The V and J genes are TRBV7-6 and TRBJ1-2, with 7 bases aligning to TRBD1. The germline V gene encodes CDR1 SGHVS and CDR2 FNYEAQ. This CDR3 has 15 amino acids. The junction had 6 bases not matched to a gene; V was cut back by 1 base and J by 4 bases.

The chain combines TRBV29-1 with TRBJ2-6; the D gene is possibly TRBD2 (6 bases). The CDR3 has 11 amino acids. Trimming removed 4 bases from V and 11 bases from J, with 9 bases in between. Germline-derived CDR1 and CDR2 are SQVTM and ANQGSEA. The CDR3 nucleotides read TGCAGCGTTGGATGGGGGGACGTCCTGACTTTC. Protein: CSVGWGDVLTF.

V and J are TRBV9 and TRBJ1-1; D is unresolved. Germline V gene lookup returns CDR1 SGDLS and CDR2 YYNGEE. V was trimmed by 0 bases and J by 0 bases, leaving 3 bases between them. The CDR3 spans 13 residues. The CDR3 DNA is TGTGCCAGCAGCGTAGGTATGAACACTGAAGCTTTCTTT. It encodes CASSVGMNTEAFF.

This rearrangement joins TRBV29-1 to TRBJ2-2, with a tentative D call TRBD1 (5 bases). The length of the CDR3 is 12 residues. The germline V gene has CDR1 SQVTM and CDR2 ANQGSEA. The germline V and J ends were trimmed by 6 bases and 1 base, with 6 bases remaining between them. For the CDR3, the DNA is TGCAGCGTCGGACAGAACACCGGGGAGCTGTTTTTT. Residues: CSVGQNTGELFF.

The chain combines TRBV5-4 with TRBJ2-1, with 7 bases that match TRBD1. Trimming took 3 bases from V and 4 from J; bases not matched to a gene: 10. The CDR3 consists of 16 residues. The germline CDR1 and CDR2 sequences are SGHNT and YYREEE (reference sequence). The CDR3 loop reads CASSSGQPFTYNEQFF. As DNA, the CDR3 is TGTGCCAGCAGCTCGGGACAGCCTTTCACATACAATGAGCAGTTCTTC.

The chain recombines TRBV19 with TRBJ1-3; tentative D call: TRBD1 (5 bases). The CDR3 spans 14 residues. Germline V lookup: CDR1 LNHDA, CDR2 SQIVND (reference sequence). V was pared by 5 bases and J by 4 bases, with 12 bases between. The CDR3 DNA reads TGTGCCAGTAGTCTGACAGTCGGAGGAAACACCATATATTTT. It is translated as CASSLTVGGNTIYF.

The chain links TRBV19 to TRBJ2-3, with 12 positions matching TRBD1. The junction had 4 bases not matched to a gene; V was cut back by 4 bases and J by 2 bases. CDR1 and CDR2 (germline): LNHDA, SQIVND (reference sequence). The CDR3 has 16 residues. CDR3 region: CASSRDRGPDTDTQYF. The DNA for the CDR3 is TGTGCCAGTAGTAGGGACAGGGGGCCTGACACAGATACGCAGTATTTT.